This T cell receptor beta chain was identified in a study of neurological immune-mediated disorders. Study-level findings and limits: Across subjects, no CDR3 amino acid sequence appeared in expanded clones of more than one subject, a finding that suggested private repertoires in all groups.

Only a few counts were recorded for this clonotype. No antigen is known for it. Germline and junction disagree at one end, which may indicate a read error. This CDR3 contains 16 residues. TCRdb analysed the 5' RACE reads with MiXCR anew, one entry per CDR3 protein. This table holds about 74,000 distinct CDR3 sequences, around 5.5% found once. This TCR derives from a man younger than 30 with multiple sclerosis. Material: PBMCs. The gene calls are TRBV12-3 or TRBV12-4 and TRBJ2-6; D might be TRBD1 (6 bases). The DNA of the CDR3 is TGTGCCAGCAGTGGAACAGGGATAGCTGGGGCCAAAGTCCTGACTTTC. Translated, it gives CASSGTGIAGAKVLTF.